Shown below are 25 T cell receptor beta chains from a single sample sequenced in a study of T cells in Graves' hyperthyroidism and ophthalmopathy. The investigators amplified TCR beta CDR3 regions from RNA transcripts. TCR CDR3 regions were first amplified by RT-PCR with HTBI primers. TCRdb used MiXCR to reprocess the multiplex PCR reads, holding one entry per CDR3 protein. The data hold about 640,000 distinct CDR3 sequences, with roughly 20% observed a single time. Sequencing was performed on blood. The source is a man aged 25 to 45 with Graves' ophthalmopathy.

This rearrangement joins TRBV7-2 to TRBJ2-3; the match to TRBD2 covers 9 bases. The CDR3 runs 18 residues. Germline CDR1 SGHTA, CDR2 FQGNSA. V dropped 2 bases and J dropped 2; count of bases not matched to a gene: 11. The CDR3 sequence: CASSLNGASGMITDTQYF. In DNA, the CDR3 is TGTGCCAGCAGCTTAAACGGAGCTAGCGGGATGATCACAGATACGCAGTATTTT. Combining the CDR3 with reference TRBV7-2 and TRBJ2-3 gives the whole variable domain GAGVSQSPSNKVTEKGKDVELRCDPISGHTALYWYRQSLGQGLEFLIYFQGNSAPDKSGLPSDRFSAERTGGSVSTLTIQRTQQEDSAVYLCASSLNGASGMITDTQYFGPGTRLTVL.

This chain uses TRBV3-1 with TRBJ2-2; D not resolved. Trimming removed 1 base at V and 8 bases at J, with 8 bases between. CDR1 and CDR2 from the germline V gene are LGHDT and YNNKEL (reference sequence). The CDR3 spans 13 residues. CDR3 residues: CASSQGRLGELFF. CDR3 sequence (DNA): TGTGCCAGCAGCCAAGGTCGCTTGGGGGAGCTGTTTTTT.

The chain joins TRBV9 to TRBJ2-1; 8 bases map to TRBD2. The CDR3 is made up of 14 amino acids. With V trimmed by 3 bases and J by 8 bases, 7 bases remained unmatched. Germline CDR1 reads SGDLS; CDR2 reads YYNGEE. CDR3 nucleotides: TGTGCCAGCAGCGCCCAAGGCGGGAGGTATGAGCAGTTCTTC. Protein sequence: CASSAQGGRYEQFF. The entire variable domain, with the rest obtained from reference TRBV9 and TRBJ2-1, is as follows: DSGVTQTPKHLITATGQRVTLRCSPRSGDLSVYWYQQSLDQGLQFLIQYYNGEERAKGNILERFSAQQFPDLHSELNLSSLELGDSALYFCASSAQGGRYEQFFGPGTRLTVL.

This clonotype has just a few counts. This chain links TRBV10-3 with TRBJ2-1, with 8 bases matching TRBD2. CDR3 size: 12 residues. Germline V CDR1 and CDR2: ENHRY, SYGVKD. Trimming cost V 6 bases and J 9 bases; bases outside gene matches: 4. The CDR3 coding sequence is TGTGCCATCAGGGAGCGGGAGCTTGAGCAGTTCTTC. It specifies CAIRERELEQFF.

This clonotype was seen many times. CDR3 sequence: CASSLVGDNEQFF. The DNA of the CDR3 is TGCGCCAGCAGCTTGGTGGGAGACAATGAGCAGTTCTTC. The V and J genes are TRBV5-1 and TRBJ2-1; TRBD2 might be the D (5 bases). CDR3 size: 13 residues. Trimming pared 0 bases from V and 5 bases from J, leaving 6 bases between. Germline V CDR1 and CDR2: SGHRS, YFSETQ.

This clonotype was detected a few times. This chain links TRBV13 with TRBJ2-7; D is unresolved. Trimming took 0 bases from V and 6 from J, leaving 15 bases between them. Germline V gives CDR1 PRHDT, CDR2 FYEKMQ (reference sequence). CDR3 length: 15 residues. CDR3 nucleotide sequence: TGTGCCAGCAGCTTAGGCCGACGGCTTTCTACCGAGCAGTACTTC. The encoded protein is CASSLGRRLSTEQYF.

This clonotype occurred a few times. The chain links TRBV20-1 to TRBJ2-3, with D tentatively TRBD2 (5 bases). This CDR3 has 11 amino acids. CDR1 and CDR2 from the germline V gene are DFQATT and SNEGSKA (reference sequence). With 5 bases removed from V and 5 bases from J, the gap between germline ends came to 8 bases. CDR3: CSAGRVDTQYF. The DNA of the CDR3 is TGCAGTGCTGGGAGAGTAGATACGCAGTATTTT.

The gene calls are TRBV11-2 and TRBJ2-5, with a weak D call TRBD1 (6 bases). The germline V gene encodes CDR1 SGHAT and CDR2 FQNNGV. Trimming took 6 bases from V and 2 from J, leaving 13 bases between them. CDR3 length: 14 residues. The CDR3 region is CASSYGTLQETQYF. CDR3 coding DNA: TGTGCCAGCAGTTACGGGACACTTCAAGAGACCCAGTACTTC.

This clonotype was recorded a few times. The chain recombines TRBV18 with TRBJ2-7; D may correspond to TRBD1 or TRBD2 (5 bases each). The CDR3 covers 14 residues. V gave up 2 bases and J gave up 2 bases, with 10 bases separating them. The germline CDR1 and CDR2 sequences are KGHSH and LQKENI. The CDR3 DNA sequence: TGTGCCAGCTCACCAAGGGACGGAACCTACGAGCAGTACTTC. This sequence encodes CASSPRDGTYEQYF. Full variable domain (outside the CDR3, taken from reference TRBV18 and TRBJ2-7): NAGVMQNPRHLVRRRGQEARLRCSPMKGHSHVYWYRQLPEEGLKFMVYLQKENIIDESGMPKERFSAEFPKEGPSILRIQQVVRGDSAAYFCASSPRDGTYEQYFGPGTRLTVT.

Only a few counts were recorded for this clonotype. J is TRBJ2-5 and V is TRBV20-1, with D possibly TRBD2 on 6 matching bases. V lost 6 bases and J lost 0, with 23 bases in between. The CDR3 has 17 residues. Per the germline V gene, CDR1 is DFQATT and CDR2 is SNEGSKA (reference sequence). The CDR3: CSAAPGREPRYQETQYF. The CDR3 DNA reads TGCAGTGCCGCCCCTGGACGGGAGCCACGGTACCAAGAGACCCAGTACTTC.

This clonotype was detected only a few times. The V and J genes are TRBV28 and TRBJ2-1; tentatively, D is TRBD2 (5 bases). The V gene's germline CDR1 is MDHEN and CDR2 SYDVKM. V was cut by 9 bases and J by 0 bases, with 18 bases left in between. The CDR3 is 16 amino acids. The CDR3 DNA is TGTGCCAGTCCCCCCCCCACGGGAAGCTCCTACAATGAGCAGTTCTTC. It yields the protein CASPPPTGSSYNEQFF.

The chain links TRBV30 to TRBJ1-1; D gene uncertain. Germline values: CDR1 GTSNPN, CDR2 SVGIG (reference sequence). The CDR3 totals 13 residues. Trimming removed 1 base at V and 0 bases at J, with 6 bases between. The chain's CDR3 is CAWSGAMNTEAFF. The CDR3 region has the DNA TGTGCCTGGAGTGGGGCTATGAACACTGAAGCTTTCTTT.

Concerning this clonotype itself: A much larger clone differs from this one at a single base, so this may be a read error. The J gene is TRBJ1-1, the V gene TRBV5-1; D is unclear. There are 14 residues in the CDR3. Germline V gene data show CDR1 as SGHRS and CDR2 as YFSETQ. CDR3 amino acids: CAGSLEVKDTEAFF. Here the CDR3 DNA reads TGCGCCGGCAGCTTGGAGGTAAAGGACACTGAAGCTTTCTTT. Full variable domain (outside the CDR3, taken from reference TRBV5-1 and TRBJ1-1): KAGVTQTPRYLIKTRGQQVTLSCSPISGHRSVSWYQQTPGQGLQFLFEYFSETQRNKGNFPGRFSGRQFSNSRSEMNVSTLELGDSALYLCAGSLEVKDTEAFFGQGTRLTVV.

This clonotype came up many times. The CDR3 DNA reads as TGCGCCAGCAGCCGGGACTATAGCAATGAGCAGTTCTTC. This encodes CASSRDYSNEQFF. The chain uses TRBV5-1 and TRBJ2-1; 7 nucleotides align to TRBD2. Trimming removed 4 bases from V and 6 bases from J; junction bases left unmatched: 4. Germline-derived CDR1 and CDR2 are SGHRS and YFSETQ. The CDR3 sequence is 13 residues long.

Ten or more counts support this clonotype. This chain uses TRBV7-2 with TRBJ1-4, with no clear D. The CDR3 covers 13 residues. The germline V and J ends were trimmed by 2 bases and 8 bases, with 9 bases remaining between them. The germline CDR1 and CDR2 sequences are SGHTA and FQGNSA. The DNA of the CDR3 is TGTGCCAGCAGCTTAAGGCTGAGGGAAAAACTGTTTTTT. Translated, it gives CASSLRLREKLFF.

This clonotype was observed at least ten times. This chain uses TRBV6-6 with TRBJ1-4; no firm D call. V lost 0 bases to trimming and J lost 3 bases, with 11 bases between them. Germline V gene lookup returns CDR1 MNHNY and CDR2 SVGAGI (reference sequence). CDR3 length equals 16 residues. Here the CDR3 DNA reads TGTGCCAGCAGTTACTCTTCGGGTACCGCTAATGAAAAACTGTTTTTT. Translating gives CASSYSSGTANEKLFF.

This clonotype was detected ten times or more. The chain uses TRBV28 and TRBJ2-4; a possible D gene is TRBD2 (5 bases). The germline V gene encodes CDR1 MDHEN and CDR2 SYDVKM. The germline V and J ends were trimmed by 4 bases and 2 bases, with 12 bases remaining between them. This CDR3 region has 15 residues. The CDR3 coding sequence is TGTGCCAGCAGTTCTGACTACTCCTCCAAAAACATTCAGTACTTC. Protein sequence: CASSSDYSSKNIQYF.

The genes are TRBV6-2 or TRBV6-3 and TRBJ1-5; 7 bases align to TRBD1. This CDR3 has 14 residues. V shed 6 bases, J shed 6 bases, and the junction held 8 bases outside the gene matches. CDR1 and CDR2 (germline): MNHEY, SVGEGT. CDR3 coding DNA: TGTGCCAGCAGCCCCGCACAGGGGCTTCAGCCCCAGCATTTT. This translates into CASSPAQGLQPQHF.

The sample holds many counts of this clonotype. This rearrangement joins TRBV5-1 to TRBJ2-1; D perhaps matches TRBD2 (6 bases). The V gene lost 2 bases and the J gene lost 6 bases, with 9 bases spanning the gap. Per germline, CDR1 SGHRS and CDR2 YFSETQ. CDR3 size: 13 residues. This chain's CDR3 is CASSFTEGNEQFF. For the CDR3, the DNA is TGCGCCAGCAGCTTCACGGAGGGCAATGAGCAGTTCTTC.

V is TRBV6-1 and J is TRBJ2-2, with 7 bases identical to TRBD1. The CDR3 sequence is 13 residues long. Germline assignment: CDR1 MNHNS and CDR2 SASEGT. The ends lost 6 bases at V and 3 bases at J; junction bases unmatched: 1. The CDR3: CASRTGDTGELFF. The DNA for the CDR3 is TGTGCCAGCAGAACAGGGGACACCGGGGAGCTGTTTTTT.

The CDR3 here is CATQRPDLAKNIQYF. CDR3 DNA: TGTGCCACACAAAGGCCGGACCTAGCCAAAAACATTCAGTACTTC. The chain uses TRBV15 and TRBJ2-4; D not certain. There are 15 residues in the CDR3. Germline CDR1 LNHNV, CDR2 YYDKDF (reference sequence). V was shortened by 9 bases and J by 0 bases, with 15 bases between the two germline ends.

This clonotype was seen a handful of times. J is TRBJ1-4 and V is TRBV20-1, with D unclear. Per germline, CDR1 DFQATT and CDR2 SNEGSKA (reference sequence). V lost 3 bases and J 7 bases, leaving 15 bases between the germline ends. The CDR3 runs to 14 residues. The CDR3 region has the DNA TGCAGTGCTAGCCACCGCTCGGAGGCTGAAAAACTGTTTTTT. Protein product: CSASHRSEAEKLFF.

The CDR3 protein is CASSIDRSTGMNTEAFF. DNA of the CDR3: TGTGCCAGTAGTATAGACCGATCGACAGGGATGAACACTGAAGCTTTCTTT. The chain recombines TRBV19 with TRBJ1-1; the match to TRBD1 covers 7 bases. V shed 0 bases, J shed 0 bases, and the junction held 7 bases outside the gene matches. CDR3 size: 17 residues. Germline CDR1 LNHDA, CDR2 SQIVND (reference sequence).

This rearrangement joins TRBV12-3 or TRBV12-4 to TRBJ2-2; TRBD2 aligns across 11 bases. The CDR3 contains 14 residues. V gave up 3 bases and J gave up 7 bases; unmatched junction bases: 1. The CDR3 DNA sequence: TGTGCCAGCAGTTTTAGCGGGAGGGTCGGGGAGCTGTTTTTT. It translates to CASSFSGRVGELFF.

The chain links TRBV4-3 to TRBJ2-1; 11 nucleotides match TRBD2. The junction had 10 bases not matched to a gene; V was cut back by 4 bases and J by 8 bases. This CDR3 has 16 residues. Germline V gene sequence: CDR1 LGHNA, CDR2 YSLEER. In nucleotides, the CDR3 is TGCGCCAGCAGCCCCCCCCCGGGACTAGCGGCCCATGAGCAGTTCTTC. Translating gives CASSPPPGLAAHEQFF.